This T cell receptor beta chain was captured in a study of T cell repertoires and HLA-DP antigens. Assay: immunoSEQ multiplex PCR; the TCRdb copy retains only in-frame clones and omits some. The table lists about 89,000 clones, 86% of them singletons. Germline V CDR1 and CDR2: MNHNS, SASEGT. This CDR3 region has 17 residues. Trimming took 2 bases from V and 0 from J, leaving 13 bases between them. Concerning this clone itself: What it recognizes is unknown.

The sample consisted of CD4+ T cells from PBMCs. The J gene is TRBJ2-2, the V gene TRBV6-1; D is ambiguous. The TCR originated in a man in his forties or fifties in good health and CMV-seronegative. The CDR3 coding sequence is TGTGCCAGCAGTGAATTAGGCGGCCCGGCGAACACCGGGGAGCTGTTTTTT. Translated: CASSELGGPANTGELFF.